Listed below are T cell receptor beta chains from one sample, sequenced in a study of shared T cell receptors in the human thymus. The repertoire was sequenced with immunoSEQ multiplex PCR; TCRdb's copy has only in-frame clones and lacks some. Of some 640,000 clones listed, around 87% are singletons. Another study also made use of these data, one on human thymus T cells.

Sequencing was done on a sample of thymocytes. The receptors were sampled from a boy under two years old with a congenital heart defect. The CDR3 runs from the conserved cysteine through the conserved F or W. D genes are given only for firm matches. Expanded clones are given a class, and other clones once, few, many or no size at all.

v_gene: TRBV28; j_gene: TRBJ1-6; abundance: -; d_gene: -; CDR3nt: TGTGCCAGCAGTTTTGGTCATCGCTTCAGCTCCTATAATTCACCCCTCCACTTT; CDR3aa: CASSFGHRFSSYNSPLHF
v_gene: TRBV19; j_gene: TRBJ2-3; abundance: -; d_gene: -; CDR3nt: TGTGCCAGTAGTATCGTACCCACACAGAAAAGCACAGATACGCAGTATTTT; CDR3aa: CASSIVPTQKSTDTQYF
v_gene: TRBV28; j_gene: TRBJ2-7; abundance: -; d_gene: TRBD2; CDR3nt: TGTGCCAGCAGTTTAATTCAGGTCAGCAGGCCGCGGGAGGAGCAGTACTTC; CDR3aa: CASSLIQVSRPREEQYF
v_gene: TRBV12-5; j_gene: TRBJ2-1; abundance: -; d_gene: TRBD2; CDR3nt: TGTGCTAGTGATCCAGCGGGAGAGAATGAGCAGTTCTTC; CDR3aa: CASDPAGENEQFF
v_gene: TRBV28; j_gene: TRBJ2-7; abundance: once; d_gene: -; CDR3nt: TGTGCCAGCAGTCTCCCGCGCCGGGGACCACGTCTCCTAGTCCGGGAGCGAAGCTACGAGCAGTACTTC; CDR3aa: CASSLPRRGPRLLVRERSYEQYF
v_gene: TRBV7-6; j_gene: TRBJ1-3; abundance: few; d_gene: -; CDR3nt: TGTGCCAGCAGCTTCACCGATTTTTCGGCAGGGGACGGAAACACCATATATTTT; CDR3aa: CASSFTDFSAGDGNTIYF
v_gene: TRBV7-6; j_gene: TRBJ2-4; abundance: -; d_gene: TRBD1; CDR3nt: TGTGCCAGCAGCTTAAACCCGGGACAGGGGGCCAAAAACATTCAGTACTTC; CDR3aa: CASSLNPGQGAKNIQYF
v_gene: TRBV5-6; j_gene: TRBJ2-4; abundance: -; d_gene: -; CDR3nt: TGTGCCAGCAGCTTGTTGCGCGGGGCCCCGTTAGCCAAAAACATTCAGTACTTC; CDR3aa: CASSLLRGAPLAKNIQYF
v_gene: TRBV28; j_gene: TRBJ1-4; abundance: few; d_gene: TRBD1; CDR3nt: TGTGCCAGCAGTTACCTGACAGGGGGCGGGGGCAATGAAAAACTGTTTTTT; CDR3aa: CASSYLTGGGGNEKLFF
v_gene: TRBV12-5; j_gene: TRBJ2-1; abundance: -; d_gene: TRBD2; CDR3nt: TGTGCTAGTGGTTTGGGCGGGGGGAGCTCCTACAATGAGCAGTTCTTC; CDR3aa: CASGLGGGSSYNEQFF
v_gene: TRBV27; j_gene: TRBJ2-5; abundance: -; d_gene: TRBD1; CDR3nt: TGTGCCAGCAGAGCGACAGGGTACCAAGAGACCCAGTACTTC; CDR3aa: CASRATGYQETQYF
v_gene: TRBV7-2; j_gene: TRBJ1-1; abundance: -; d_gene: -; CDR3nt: TGTGCCAGCAGCTTCCAGGGAGGAGGCTTGACTGAAGCTTTCTTT; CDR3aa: CASSFQGGGLTEAFF
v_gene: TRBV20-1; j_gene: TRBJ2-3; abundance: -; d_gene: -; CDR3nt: TGCAGGGGACAAAGCACAGATACGCAGTATTTT; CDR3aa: CRGQSTDTQYF
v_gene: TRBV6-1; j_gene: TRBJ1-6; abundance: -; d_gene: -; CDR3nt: TGTGCCGTTGGAGGGTTGAATTCACCCCTCCACTTT; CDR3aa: CAVGGLNSPLHF
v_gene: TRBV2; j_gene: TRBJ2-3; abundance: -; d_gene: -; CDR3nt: TGTGCCAGCAGTTTAGCTCGGGCGGGACAGACTAACACAGATACGCAGTATTTT; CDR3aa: CASSLARAGQTNTDTQYF
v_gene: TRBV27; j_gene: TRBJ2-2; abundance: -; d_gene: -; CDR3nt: TGTGCCAGCAGCCCGGAGTGGGCGAACACCGGGGAGCTGTTTTTT; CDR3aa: CASSPEWANTGELFF
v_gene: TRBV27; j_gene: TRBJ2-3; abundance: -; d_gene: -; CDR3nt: TGTGCCAGCAGTTTATCGTGGGCAGTTTCGCAGTATTTT; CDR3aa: CASSLSWAVSQYF
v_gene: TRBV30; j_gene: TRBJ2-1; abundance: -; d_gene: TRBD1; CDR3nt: TGTGCCTGGAGTGCCGACAGGGGGCGGGTTGAGCAGTTCTTC; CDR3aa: CAWSADRGRVEQFF
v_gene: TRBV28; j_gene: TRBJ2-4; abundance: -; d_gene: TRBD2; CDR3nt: TGTGCCAGCAGGGGACTAGCGGGAGGGCTTAGAAACATTCAGTACTTC; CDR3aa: CASRGLAGGLRNIQYF
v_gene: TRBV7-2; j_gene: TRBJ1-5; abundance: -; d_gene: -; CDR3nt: TGTGCCAGCAGCTCTCAAGGGGCCGACCAACCCAACATGGGGCCCCAGCATTTT; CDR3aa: CASSSQGADQPNMGPQHF
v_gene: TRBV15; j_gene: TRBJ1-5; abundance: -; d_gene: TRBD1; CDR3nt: TGTGCCACCAGCAGTAAGGACAGGGGGTATCAGCCCCAGCATTTT; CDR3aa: CATSSKDRGYQPQHF
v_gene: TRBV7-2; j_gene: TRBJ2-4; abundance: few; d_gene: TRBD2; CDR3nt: TGTGCCAGCAGCTTAGCGCGGGAGGAGGAGAACATTCAGTACTTC; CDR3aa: CASSLAREEENIQYF
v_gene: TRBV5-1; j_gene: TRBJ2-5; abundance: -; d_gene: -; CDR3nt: TGCGCCAGCAGCCTGGGCCCGACAGGCCGCCAAGAGACCCAGTACTTC; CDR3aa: CASSLGPTGRQETQYF
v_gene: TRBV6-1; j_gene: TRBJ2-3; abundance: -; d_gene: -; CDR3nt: TGTGCCAGCATGAACAGGATCGCAGATACGCAGTATTTT; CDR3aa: CASMNRIADTQYF
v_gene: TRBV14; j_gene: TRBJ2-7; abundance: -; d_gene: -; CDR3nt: TGTGCCAGCAGCCAAGTAAGTCACAATCGTTCGTGCGAGCAGTACTTC; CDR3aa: CASSQVSHNRSCEQYF
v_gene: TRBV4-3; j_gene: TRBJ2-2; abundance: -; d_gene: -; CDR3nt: TGCGCCAGCAGCCAAGAATTTCACCACAGGTTAGAAACCGGGGAGCTGTTTTTT; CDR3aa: CASSQEFHHRLETGELFF
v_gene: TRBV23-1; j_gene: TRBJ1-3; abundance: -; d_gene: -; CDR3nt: TGCGCCAGCAGTCAATCTAGCAGCGGCTCTGGAAACACCATATATTTT; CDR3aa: CASSQSSSGSGNTIYF
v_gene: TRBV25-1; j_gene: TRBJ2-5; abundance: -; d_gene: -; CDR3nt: TGTGCCAGCAGTGAAACCGACAGTGGCGAAGAGACCCAGTACTTC; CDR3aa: CASSETDSGEETQYF
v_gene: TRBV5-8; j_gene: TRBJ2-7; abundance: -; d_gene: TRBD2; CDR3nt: TGTGCCACTGGACTCTCCGCACTAGCGACAAGCTCCTACGAGCAGTACTTC; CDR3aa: CATGLSALATSSYEQYF
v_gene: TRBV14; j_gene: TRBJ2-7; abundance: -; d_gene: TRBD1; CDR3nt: TGTGCCAGCTCGTCCTTCCGGGACAGGGACTTTTCGGAGCAGTACTTC; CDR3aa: CASSSFRDRDFSEQYF
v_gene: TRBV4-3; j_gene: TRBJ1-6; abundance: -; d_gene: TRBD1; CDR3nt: TGCGCCAGCAGCCACACGGTAGGGGGCCCCCAGGGTTCACCCCTCCACTTT; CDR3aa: CASSHTVGGPQGSPLHF
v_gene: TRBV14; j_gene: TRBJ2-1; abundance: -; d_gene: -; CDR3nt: TGTGCCAGCAGCCAGGGGAGCTCCTACAATGAGCAGTTCTTC; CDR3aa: CASSQGSSYNEQFF
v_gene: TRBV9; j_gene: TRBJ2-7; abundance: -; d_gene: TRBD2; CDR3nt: TGTGCCAGCAGCTTTGGGACTAGCGACTCCTACGAGCAGTACTTC; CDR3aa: CASSFGTSDSYEQYF
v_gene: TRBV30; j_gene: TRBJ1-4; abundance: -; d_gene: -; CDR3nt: TGTGCCTGGAGTGTACAAGGGGGAAACGAAAAACTGTTTTTT; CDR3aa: CAWSVQGGNEKLFF
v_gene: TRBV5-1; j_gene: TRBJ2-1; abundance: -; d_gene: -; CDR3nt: TGCGCCAGCAGAGTCGAGTTCGGCTACAATGAGCAGTTCTTC; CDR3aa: CASRVEFGYNEQFF
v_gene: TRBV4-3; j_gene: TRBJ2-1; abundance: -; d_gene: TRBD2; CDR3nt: TGCGCCAGCAGCCGAAAGCGGGGGAGCTCCTACAATGAGCAGTTCTTC; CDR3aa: CASSRKRGSSYNEQFF
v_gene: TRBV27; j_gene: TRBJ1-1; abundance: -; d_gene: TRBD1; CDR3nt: TGTGCCAGCAGTGGGACAGGGGAGTCTGAAGCTTTCTTT; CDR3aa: CASSGTGESEAFF
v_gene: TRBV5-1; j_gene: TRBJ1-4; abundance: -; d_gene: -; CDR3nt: TGCGCCAGCAGCTTGGAGATTTCCGAGGAGGAAAGTCATGAAAAACTGTTTTTT; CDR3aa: CASSLEISEEESHEKLFF
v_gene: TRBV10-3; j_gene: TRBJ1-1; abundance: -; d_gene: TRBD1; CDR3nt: TGTGCCATCAATACAGGGGCGATGAACACTGAAGCTTTCTTT; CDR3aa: CAINTGAMNTEAFF
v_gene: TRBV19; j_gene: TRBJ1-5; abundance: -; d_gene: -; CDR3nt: TGTGCCAGTAGTATAGATCTTGTGCAGTTTCATCAGCCCCAGCATTTT; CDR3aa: CASSIDLVQFHQPQHF
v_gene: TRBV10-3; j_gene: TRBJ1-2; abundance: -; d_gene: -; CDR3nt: TGTGCCATCAATCCACGGCGGTCCAACTATGGCTACACCTTC; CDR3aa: CAINPRRSNYGYTF
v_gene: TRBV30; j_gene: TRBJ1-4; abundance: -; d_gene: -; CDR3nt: TGTGCCTGGAGTGTACGAGGAAGTCCACGAGACGGGTTGTTTTTT; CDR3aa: CAWSVRGSPRDGLFF
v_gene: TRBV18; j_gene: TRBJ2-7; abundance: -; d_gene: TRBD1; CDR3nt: TGTGCCAGCTCACCTGGGGCACAGGGGAACTACGAGCAGTACTTC; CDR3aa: CASSPGAQGNYEQYF
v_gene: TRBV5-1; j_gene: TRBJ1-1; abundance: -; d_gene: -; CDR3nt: TGCGCCAGCAGCTTGGCAGGGCCGAACACTGAAGCTTTCTTT; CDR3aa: CASSLAGPNTEAFF
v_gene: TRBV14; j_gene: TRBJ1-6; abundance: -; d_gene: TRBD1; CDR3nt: TGTGCCAGCAGCCGGTGGGGGGAGACAGGGAATTCCCCCCTCCACTTT; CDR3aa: CASSRWGETGNSPLHF
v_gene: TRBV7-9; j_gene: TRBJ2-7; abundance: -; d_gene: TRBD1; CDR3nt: TGTGCCAGCAGCTCCCGGTTGGGGACAGGGAGCCACGAGCAGTACTTC; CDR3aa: CASSSRLGTGSHEQYF
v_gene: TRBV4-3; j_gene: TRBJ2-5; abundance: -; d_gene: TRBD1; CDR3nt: TGCGCCAGCAGCCAAAAGCGGACAGGGGAAGAGACCCAGTACTTC; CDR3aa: CASSQKRTGEETQYF
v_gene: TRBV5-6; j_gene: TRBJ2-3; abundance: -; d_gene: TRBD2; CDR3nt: TGTGCCAGCAGCCTTAGGACTAGCGAACAGGATACGCAGTATTTT; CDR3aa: CASSLRTSEQDTQYF
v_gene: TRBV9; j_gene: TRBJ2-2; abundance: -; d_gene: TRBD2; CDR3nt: TGTGCCAGCAGCCCAACCCTAGCGGGGGCCGACACCGGGGAGCTGTTTTTT; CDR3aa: CASSPTLAGADTGELFF
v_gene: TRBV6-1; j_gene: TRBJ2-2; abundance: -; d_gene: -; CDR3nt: TGTGCCAGCAGTGAGAAAGAGACCGGGGAGCTGTTTTTT; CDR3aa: CASSEKETGELFF
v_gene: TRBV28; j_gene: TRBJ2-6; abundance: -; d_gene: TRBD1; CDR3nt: TGTGCCAGCAGTTTATGCGTCAATGTCTGCAGGGGGCAGGTCTCTGGGGCCAACGTCCTGACTTTC; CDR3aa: CASSLCVNVCRGQVSGANVLTF
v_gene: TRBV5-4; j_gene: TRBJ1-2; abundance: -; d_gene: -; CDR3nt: TGTGCCAGCAGCTTGAGAGGTGAGGCAGGCTACACCTTC; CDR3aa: CASSLRGEAGYTF